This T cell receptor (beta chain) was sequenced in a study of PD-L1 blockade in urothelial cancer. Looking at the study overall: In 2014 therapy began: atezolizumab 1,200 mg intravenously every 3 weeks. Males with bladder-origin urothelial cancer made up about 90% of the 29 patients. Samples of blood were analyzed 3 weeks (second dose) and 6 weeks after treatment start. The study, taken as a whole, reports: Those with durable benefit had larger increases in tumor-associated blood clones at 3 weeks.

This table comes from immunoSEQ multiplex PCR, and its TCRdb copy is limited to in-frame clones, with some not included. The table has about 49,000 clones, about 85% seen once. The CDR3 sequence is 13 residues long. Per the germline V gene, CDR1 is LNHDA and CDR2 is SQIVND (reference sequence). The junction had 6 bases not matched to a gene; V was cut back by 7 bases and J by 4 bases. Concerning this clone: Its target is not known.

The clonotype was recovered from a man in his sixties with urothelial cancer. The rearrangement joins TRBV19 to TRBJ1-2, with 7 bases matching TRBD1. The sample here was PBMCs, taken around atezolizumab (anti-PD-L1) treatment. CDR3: CASNDRVGYGYTF. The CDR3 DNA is TGTGCCAGTAACGACAGGGTGGGCTATGGCTACACCTTC.